The 9 T cell receptor beta chains in this list originate from one sample, sequenced in a study of early stage breast cancer tumors. The repertoire was sequenced with immunoSEQ multiplex PCR; TCRdb's copy has only in-frame clones and lacks some. The sample lists roughly 56,000 clones, roughly 80% occurring once. Sequenced: blood. The receptors shown here come from a person aged 30-39 years with breast cancer.

This chain joins TRBV5-1 and TRBJ1-5, with 7 positions matching TRBD1. Unmatched junction bases numbered 6, after V lost 6 bases and J lost 0 bases. Germline loops: CDR1 SGHRS, CDR2 YFSETQ. The CDR3 extends over 15 amino acids. Written as DNA, the CDR3 is TGCGCCAGCAAAGAGGGGGCCTATAGCAATCAGCCCCAGCATTTT. As protein: CASKEGAYSNQPQHF.

This chain connects TRBV5-6 to TRBJ2-2; D unresolved. Germline loops: CDR1 SGHDT, CDR2 YYEEEE. The CDR3 contains 14 residues. The V and J ends lost 3 bases and 3 bases respectively, with 9 bases between them. The CDR3 DNA reads TGTGCCAGCAGCTATGTCAGCTACACCGGGGAGCTGTTTTTT. It encodes CASSYVSYTGELFF.

This rearrangement joins TRBV13 to TRBJ2-7, with TRBD2 as a possible D gene (6 bases). This CDR3 has 13 amino acids. Germline-derived CDR1 and CDR2 are PRHDT and FYEKMQ (reference sequence). Between the trimmed V and J ends, which lost 5 bases and 6 bases, there was a span of 14 bases. The CDR3 loop reads CASSPPRRGEQYF. The CDR3 nucleotides are TGTGCCAGCAGCCCTCCCCGGAGGGGCGAGCAGTACTTC.

J is TRBJ1-3 and V is TRBV4-2; D is perhaps TRBD1 (6 bases). V lost 1 base, J lost 0 bases, and 16 bases lay in between. The CDR3 contains 18 residues. Germline V gene sequence: CDR1 LGHNA, CDR2 YNFKEQ. CDR3 nucleotides: TGTGCCAGCAGCCAAGTTTTCGAGACAGGTTCCTCTGGAAACACCATATATTTT. As protein: CASSQVFETGSSGNTIYF.

V is TRBV5-4 and J is TRBJ2-2; tentative D call: TRBD2 (5 bases). This CDR3 has 14 amino acids. V dropped 1 base and J dropped 5 bases, with 9 bases sitting between them. The germline V gene has CDR1 SGHNT and CDR2 YYREEE (reference sequence). CDR3 in DNA: TGTGCCAGCAGCTTGACGGGGTCAACCGGGGAGCTGTTTTTT. Its protein product is CASSLTGSTGELFF.

The genes are TRBV5-1 and TRBJ2-5; 8 bases agree with TRBD1. Germline V lookup: CDR1 SGHRS, CDR2 YFSETQ. The CDR3 spans 15 residues. V lost 2 bases, J lost 2 bases, and 5 bases stayed unmatched. The CDR3 region is CASSLGGQGQETQYF. In DNA form, the CDR3 reads TGCGCCAGCAGCTTAGGAGGACAGGGACAAGAGACCCAGTACTTC.

The chain uses TRBV30 and TRBJ2-3; 11 positions agree with TRBD1. Losses at the gene ends were 7 bases for V and 2 bases for J; bases not matched to a gene: 8. The CDR3 sequence is 15 residues long. Germline CDR1 reads GTSNPN; CDR2 reads SVGIG (reference sequence). CDR3 sequence reads: CASTGTGGLTDTQYF. Written as DNA, the CDR3 is TGTGCCTCCACCGGGACAGGGGGACTCACAGATACGCAGTATTTT.

J is TRBJ2-7 and V is TRBV5-6; D uncertain. V gave up 4 bases and J gave up 4 bases, with 6 bases separating them. Germline V gene lookup returns CDR1 SGHDT and CDR2 YYEEEE. This CDR3 is 11 amino acids long. The CDR3 is CASSIAYEQYF. DNA for the CDR3: TGTGCCAGCAGCATCGCGTACGAGCAGTACTTC.

This clone was detected once. This chain uses TRBV14 with TRBJ2-7; 7 nucleotides line up with TRBD1. V lost 2 bases and J lost 2; bases outside the gene matches: 9. Germline assignment: CDR1 SGHDN and CDR2 FVKESK. The CDR3 totals 16 residues. CDR3 amino acids: CASSQPQGDRAYEQYF. The CDR3 DNA is TGTGCCAGCAGCCAACCCCAAGGGGACAGAGCCTACGAGCAGTACTTC.